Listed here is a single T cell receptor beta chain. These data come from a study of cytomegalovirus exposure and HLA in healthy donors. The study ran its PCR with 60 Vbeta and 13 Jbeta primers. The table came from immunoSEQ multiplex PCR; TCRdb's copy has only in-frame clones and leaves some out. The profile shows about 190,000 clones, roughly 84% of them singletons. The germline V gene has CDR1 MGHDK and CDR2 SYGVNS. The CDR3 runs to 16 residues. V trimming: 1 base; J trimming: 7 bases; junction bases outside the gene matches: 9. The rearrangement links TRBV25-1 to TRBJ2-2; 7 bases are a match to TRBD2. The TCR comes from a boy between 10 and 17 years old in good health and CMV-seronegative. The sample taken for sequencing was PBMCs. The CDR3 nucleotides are TGTGCCAGCAGTGAATCTGGGGGAGGGCCGGGCGGGGAGCTGTTTTTT. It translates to CASSESGGGPGGELFF.